This entry is about one TCR beta chain. The specificity of this receptor is unknown. No base qualities exist here, and no much larger clone lies one base off it. This sample stems from a study of CD8+ T cells in alopecia areata (dated by TCRdb to 2016 to 2019). Broadly, across the study: The treated patients, all with moderate-to-severe alopecia areata, were enrolled in an open-label pilot trial of oral tofacitinib given at 5 to 10 mg twice daily. Amplification of TCRbeta CDR3 regions was done by immunoSEQ multiplex PCR using 35 Vbeta forward primers and 13 Jbeta reverse primers. Scalp tissue and sorted CD4+ and CD8+ peripheral blood T cells from patchy and totalis/universalis alopecia areata patients and from healthy controls were covered by human TCRbeta sequencing. Disease severity in treated patients was measured with the SALT score, which quantifies the percentage of affected scalp surface area. Patients on tofacitinib were biopsied at baseline and after 4 and 24 weeks of treatment, and several of the patients also had a later scalp biopsy. Tofacitinib was given for 6 to 18 months, followed by 6 months of follow-up off drug to assess delayed response and recurrence. The study used high-throughput TCRbeta sequencing to examine T cell clonal expansion in alopecia areata, in both the C3H/HeJ mouse model and human patients. RNA was extracted with the PAXgene miRNA kit for fixed scalp, the miRNeasy kit for PBMCs, and the RNeasy kit for mouse skin. Scalp clonality was compared among normal scalp (n=4), patchy alopecia areata scalp (n=8), and alopecia totalis/universalis scalp (n=8).

Library preparation was by the immunoSEQ multiplex PCR assay. RNA was extracted from all samples and reverse transcribed into cDNA as template for TCR sequencing. First-strand cDNA was synthesized using SuperScript III with a 2:1 mix of oligo-dT and random hexamers. Amplification bias was assessed with a synthetic immune receptor repertoire, and residual bias was removed computationally. The study's own analysis went as follows. Raw reads were preprocessed to remove errors, and CDR3 was defined according to IMGT conventions as the region from the conserved cysteine to phenylalanine. To get clonality, Shannon entropy was normalized by log2 of the number of productive unique TCRs and the result was subtracted from 1. Whether scalp clones were CD4 or CD8 was inferred by matching scalp TCRbeta sequences against CD4 and CD8 repertoires sorted from blood. TCRdb holds this immuneACCESS table with in-frame rearrangements only. Some clones are missing; in checked studies, unresolved V genes explain under half, and the rest has no known cause. Clonal size and the V and J genes are those of that table, whereas D and trimming came from the DNA. Here the sample has about 190,000 clones; approximately 56% occur a single time. The top ten hold approximately 0.63% of the sample.

As encoded in the germline V gene (reference sequence), CDR1 is SEHNR while CDR2 is FQNEAQ. The CDR3 holds 15 amino acids from the cysteine to the phenylalanine. The read is trimmed to its CDR3 DNA, 45 bases read in frame from base 1. V was cut back by 3 bases and J by 7 bases, leaving a gap of 15 bases between them. The investigation overall reported the following: Many expanded lesional clones were found to persist in scalp and blood during tofacitinib treatment, and relapse after treatment cessation may be partly explained by this persistence. Scalp clonality and the number of expanded CD8+ clones among the top 100 scalp clones were significantly decreased by tofacitinib. Compared with normal scalp, lesional scalp, particularly in alopecia totalis/universalis, had higher clonality and more expanded CD8+ clones, which suggests antigenic drive. Because the treated cohort was small and had only one nonresponder, larger studies are needed to examine links between baseline CD8+ expansion and response. Shared TCR sequences between patients were less evident than in mice, which may be partly attributable to HLA diversity in the patient population. Resident alphabeta T cells in normal human skin are also sequenced, complicating scalp TCR repertoire analysis, unlike mouse skin dominated by gammadelta T cells.

The time point label, read with the paper, signifies: approximately 4 weeks on oral tofacitinib. The treatment or condition tag for this specimen amounts to: oral pan-JAK inhibitor, 5-10 mg twice daily. From alopecia areata patients, peripheral blood was collected along with lesional scalp punch biopsies. PBMCs were isolated by density centrifugation and stained for CD3, CD4 and CD8, and CD4+ and CD8+ T cells were sorted on a FACSAria. The V gene is TRBV7-9 and the J gene is TRBJ2-2, with the D gene uncertain. The TCR sequence derives from a human donor with alopecia areata. Source: CD4+ T cells sorted from blood, taken at week 4, from a patient treated with tofacitinib. The CDR3 region: CASSLERISLGELFF. The nucleotide sequence is given as TGTGCCAGCAGCTTGGAACGGATAAGTCTCGGGGAGCTGTTTTTT. Reference TRBV7-9 and TRBJ2-2 genes cover what lies past the CDR3, so the full variable domain is DTGVSQNPRHKITKRGQNVTFRCDPISEHNRLYWYRQTLGQGPEFLTYFQNEAQLEKSRLLSDRFSAERPKGSFSTLEIQRTEQGDSAMYLCASSLERISLGELFFGEGSRLTVL.